This T cell receptor beta chain emerged from a study of T-cell reconstitution after alpha-beta-depleted transplantation in children (TCRdb year 2016). About the full investigation: Using TCR repertoire profiling, the study quantitatively followed how T-cell immune reconstitution unfolded in children after TCRalphabeta/CD19-depleted allogeneic hematopoietic cell transplantation. Overall study results and their limits: About two months after transplant, the apparently early recovery of alphabetaT-cell counts reportedly depended on just several hundred clones that had expanded rapidly and came from non-depleted graft cells. The high TCRbeta diversity at day 60 in some patients was ascribed to recipient T cells and intrathymic progenitors that had survived conditioning. Over subsequent months, a decline in hyperexpanded clone frequencies was noted, and after one year, T-cell counts and TCRbeta diversity were mostly ascribed to newly produced T cells.

Libraries were prepared through PCR. This sample was sequenced with an Illumina HiSeq 2500. To normalize quantification of the TCRbeta repertoire, the TCR libraries were built with molecular barcoding that relied on unique molecular identifiers. The raw public reads went through TCRdb reprocessing: fastp at Q25, MiXCR clone calling, in-frame beta chains kept. Every distinct CDR3 protein forms one entry, paired with its most common genes and DNA. This sample is represented by 600,000 to 700,000 distinct CDR3 sequences; around 13% of them were singletons. The ten largest clones add up to 0.79% of the sample. Trimming removed 6 bases from V and 7 bases from J, leaving 7 bases between the germline ends. There are 11 amino acids in the CDR3, from cysteine to phenylalanine inclusive. The only DNA kept is the CDR3, 33 bases in frame from the first base. CDR1 and CDR2 were assigned from the germline V gene (reference sequence) as MNHEY and SMNVEV.

This clonotype appeared many times. Its cognate antigen has yet to be identified. It has no much larger one-base neighbor in the sample; base qualities were not kept. The treatment or condition label, as the study defines it: allogeneic hematopoietic cell transplantation with graft depleted of TCRalphabeta T cells and CD19 B cells. Transplant recipients were children who received TCRalphabeta/CD19-depleted allogeneic hematopoietic cell grafts. The TCR was taken from a girl aged 2 to 9 with congenital amegakaryocytic thrombocytopenia, due to receive a stem cell transplant. Source: PBMCs, taken before TCRalphabeta/CD19-depleted stem cell transplant. The chain was built from TRBV27 and TRBJ2-1; the D gene assignment is ambiguous. The DNA is as follows: TGTGCCAGCAGCTTAAGTAATGAGCAGTTCTTC. The resulting protein is CASSLSNEQFF.